This T cell receptor beta chain was profiled in a study of vaccination and CD4 T cells after COVID-19. The wider study: Samples were taken after vaccination, a median of approximately 72 days after dose two, with a range of 14 to 241.

A remark on this clonotype: Its specificity is not known.

Scientists ran DNA taken from cultured CD4+ T cells through the Oncomine TCR Beta short-read assay for sequencing. TCRdb reprocessed the PCR reads with MiXCR, giving one entry per CDR3 protein. The sample comprises about 25,000 distinct CDR3 sequences, roughly 31% of which are singletons, and about 7.6% rests with the top ten. V was pared by 4 bases and J by 5 bases, with 28 bases between. Germline V gene lookup returns CDR1 SGHNT and CDR2 YYREEE (reference sequence). The CDR3 has 19 residues. Time point specified: late sampling 161 to 241 days after vaccination in a few convalescent patients. Treatment defined: roughly 10-day PBMC culture with coronavirus spike peptide pools or control peptides (ViraFEST assay).

This sequence originates from a human donor who had recovered from COVID-19. This rearrangement joins TRBV5-4 to TRBJ1-5; TRBD1 is a possible D gene (6 bases). The source material was CD4+ T cells from blood, cultured in vitro, sampled about 7 months after SARS-CoV-2 vaccination. CDR3 protein: CASSPLFRQAQGSHQPQHF. The CDR3 DNA follows: TGTGCCAGCAGCCCCCTATTTCGACAGGCCCAGGGATCCCATCAGCCCCAGCATTTT.